This T cell receptor (beta chain) was sequenced during a study of human T cells and chemical hapten exposure. Noted time point: pre-sensitization, week 0. Described treatment: therapeutic diphenylcyclopropenone sensitization with weekly scalp DPC. MiXCR, run by TCRdb on the RACE reads, gives a single entry per CDR3 protein. Of 250,000 or so distinct CDR3 sequences detected, 8.6% appear once; the ten largest clones hold over 2%. V trimming: 5 bases; J trimming: 4 bases; junction bases outside the gene matches: 3. From germline, CDR1 is MNHEY and CDR2 SMNVEV (reference sequence). This CDR3 has 14 residues. This clonotype was seen a handful of times.

This sequence joins TRBV27 and TRBJ1-5; 9 bases are a match to TRBD1. The starting material was whole blood, obtained in connection with sensitization to the hapten diphenylcyclopropenone (DPC). This clonotype originated in a woman in her 40s with alopecia areata. Some clones in this sample may be carry-over from other donors' samples. The CDR3: CASSDRGDNQPQHF. CDR3 sequence (DNA): TGTGCCAGCAGTGACAGGGGGGATAATCAGCCCCAGCATTTT.